This TCR beta chain comes out of a study of blood T cells in healthy people across ages. With a J-beta primer mix and a sample-barcoded 5' primer, a second PCR ran roughly 7 to 11 cycles. TCRdb reprocessed the 5' RACE reads with MiXCR, giving one entry per CDR3 protein. The top ten clones hold less than 5% of a sample with about 1.5 million distinct CDR3 sequences, approximately 42% of them seen once. Donors were systemically healthy Caucasian individuals from Russia aged roughly 6 to 95 years. Notes on this clonotype: The antigen is unknown.

Study-level points and caveats: Possibly, changes in expanded clonotypes were confounded because donor CMV status was unknown. Diversity of TCR beta correlated strongly with naive T cell percentage. No conclusive comparison of naive versus antigen-experienced cells was possible with unsorted PBMCs.

The length of the CDR3 is 13 residues. V lost 7 bases and J lost 0; bases outside the gene matches: 5. CDR1 and CDR2 from the germline V gene are SQVTM and ANQGSEA. The chain has TRBV29-1 and TRBJ1-2; 7 bases map to TRBD1. The source is a woman between 18 and 30 years old in good health. Input material: blood. The CDR3 sequence is CSGWTGSNYGYTF. The CDR3 bases are TGCAGCGGTTGGACAGGTTCTAACTATGGCTACACCTTC.